Listed here is a single T cell receptor beta chain. This record comes from a study of cytomegalovirus exposure and HLA in healthy donors. Background on the study: The Caucasian-associated ancestry cluster contained about 80% of the approximately 400 genotyped donors.

PCR was performed using 60 Vbeta and 13 Jbeta primers. The data were produced by immunoSEQ multiplex PCR, yet TCRdb's version contains in-frame clones alone and is incomplete. The sample records 150,000 or so clones, around 82% being singletons. V was clipped by 3 bases and J by 4 bases, with 4 bases between them. This CDR3 is built from 12 residues. Germline lookup yields CDR1 SGHVS and CDR2 FQNEAQ. V is TRBV7-8 and J is TRBJ1-5; D remains ambiguous. Source material: PBMCs. The receptor was derived from a male donor in good health and CMV-seronegative. CDR3: CASSLSNQPQHF. In DNA, the CDR3 is TGTGCCAGCAGCTTGAGTAATCAGCCCCAGCATTTT.